The text below deals with one T cell receptor (beta chain). There is no known antigen for this receptor. Base qualities are not at hand, and no much larger clone is one base apart. Libraries were made using multiplex PCR. TCRdb names Illumina HiSeq 4000 as the instrument used. TCR beta libraries were built with iRepertoire HTBI primers and Arm-PCR amplification of CDR3 regions. Before sequencing, the PCR products went through gel purification. Per the authors' processing: Gene usage analysis of CDR3 amino acid clonotypes relied on the 55 to 80 TRBV and 14 TRBJ segments identified across samples. COPE and FqMerger were used to merge the filtered high-quality paired reads into contigs. BLAST was used to align contigs to IMGT TRBV, TRBD and TRBJ reference genes, with CDR3 defined following IMGT. Highly expanded clones were defined as clonotypes with a frequency above 0.1%. Repertoire diversity was measured by Shannon entropy, and V-J evenness by the Gini coefficient. A clonotype was considered public if more than one individual shared it. TCRdb trimmed public reads at Q25 via fastp, called clones via MiXCR and kept in-frame beta chains. Rows are combined by CDR3 protein, so each entry shows the most common genes and DNA. The V and J calls were not made by the authors but by TCRdb's processing. The sample table records around 300,000 distinct CDR3 sequences; roughly a fifth of these occur just once. The ten largest account for approximately 53% of the sample.

The time point label of this sample denotes: persistent/refractory GD, antithyroid drugs over 5 years with positive TRAb. RNA was extracted from PBMCs in TRIzol for both TCR sequencing and RNA sequencing. The diagnosis of Graves' disease was made according to American Thyroid Association guidelines. Patients were recruited from an endocrinology department in Xi'an, China. Each patient gave approximately 10 milliliters of peripheral blood, collected in an EDTA anticoagulant tube. PBMCs were isolated by Ficoll Paque Plus density gradient separation without further T cell sorting. An Agilent 2100 Bioanalyzer and agarose gel were used to check RNA quality, while a NanoDrop 2000 measured RNA concentration. This sample was taken from a study of regulatory T cells in long-lasting Graves disease (dated by TCRdb to the early 2020s). Some background on the complete study: Persistent Graves' disease was defined as persistently positive TSH receptor autoantibodies together with antithyroid drug treatment for over 5 years. Patients with persistent Graves' disease were compared with patients with newly diagnosed Graves' disease using TCR sequencing and RNA sequencing of peripheral blood. The study was conducted in China and was registered as a clinical trial. A total of approximately 35 samples underwent TCR sequencing: roughly 13 from persistent and some 20 from newly diagnosed Graves' disease patients. Antithyroid drugs had been taken for approximately 10 years on average by persistent Graves' disease patients in the clinical cohort.

Looking up the germline V gene (reference sequence) yields CDR1 MNHEY and CDR2 SMNVEV. Trimming leaves V shorter by 7 bases and J shorter by 6 bases, with the junction holding 9 bases beyond the gene matches. The CDR3 starts with the cysteine, ends with the phenylalanine, and has 14 residues. CDR3 DNA is the only sequence kept; it has 42 bases, read in frame from the first base. What the work shows at the level of the full study, not this receptor alone: Compared with newly diagnosed patients, persistent Graves' disease patients had lower TCR Shannon entropy and fewer highly expanded clones, which suggests clonal expansion. Because the primary lesion, thyroid tissue, could not be accessed, the study looked at peripheral blood alone. A larger number of public clonotypes was shared among persistent patients (about 2,700) than among newly diagnosed patients (more than 850). The small sample size was acknowledged by the authors as a limitation that may reduce accuracy. Sequencing and analysis were limited to the TCR beta chain. TRBV28, TRBJ1-2 and TRBJ2-5 were preferentially used in persistent disease, while TRBV20-1 and TRBJ2-1 were favored in newly diagnosed disease.

The chain uses TRBV27 and TRBJ2-7; 10 junctional bases match TRBD2. Here the sequenced sample was peripheral blood mononuclear cells (PBMCs), taken when the disease was refractory, from a patient treated with antithyroid drugs. The sequence derives from a female donor with Graves disease. The CDR3 corresponds to CASTRAGGLLEQYF. The nucleotide sequence reads as follows: TGTGCCAGCACTAGAGCGGGAGGGCTTCTCGAGCAGTACTTC.